A selection of T cell receptor beta chains follows, all from one sample in a study of T cell responses to AZD1222 COVID-19 vaccine. Repertoires were generated with immunoSEQ multiplex PCR, while TCRdb's copy carries only in-frame clones and drops some. The sample consists of around 200,000 clones, around 88% of them appearing once. The source material was peripheral blood, sampled on day 0 of AZD1222 vaccination. The receptors here all came from an adult in good health. The CDR3 runs from the conserved cysteine through the conserved F or W.

len: 12
v_gene: TRBV2
CDR3aa: CASSVPNEKLFF

len: 15
v_gene: TRBV7-8
CDR3aa: CASSFSGRTQETQYF

len: 19
v_gene: TRBV11-2
CDR3aa: CASSLGSGQTSGGYNEQFF

len: 11
v_gene: TRBV6-5
CDR3aa: CASTENTEAFF

len: 14
v_gene: TRBV7-2
CDR3aa: CASSLDPLATEAFF

len: 14
v_gene: TRBV6-5
CDR3aa: CASSLMGASQPQHF

len: 16
v_gene: TRBV10-3
CDR3aa: CAISEEGTLANYGYTF

len: 15
v_gene: TRBV3-1/TRBV3-2
CDR3aa: CASSQGAPAKNIQYF

len: 18
v_gene: TRBV12-5
CDR3aa: CASGLGPSFEGEGETQYF

len: 14
v_gene: TRBV6-5
CDR3aa: CASKSGTRNQPQHF

len: 17
v_gene: TRBV7-2
CDR3aa: CASSLYERTGESEKLFF

len: 14
v_gene: TRBV10-3
CDR3aa: CAISDTGANTEAFF

len: 14
v_gene: TRBV6-5
CDR3aa: CASSSGQVPYEQYF

len: 15
v_gene: TRBV6-6
CDR3aa: CASSYSNAREYEQYF

len: 16
v_gene: TRBV12-5
CDR3aa: CASGLTSSGSSYEQYF

len: 21
v_gene: TRBV3-1/TRBV3-2
CDR3aa: CASSQDRAARGTGSYNSPLHF

len: 14
v_gene: TRBV3-1/TRBV3-2
CDR3aa: CASSQDLRAGELFF

len: 13
v_gene: TRBV7-3
CDR3aa: CASRRDGNTEAFF

len: 16
v_gene: TRBV4-1
CDR3aa: CASSPGAARSNSPLHF

len: 15
v_gene: TRBV7-2
CDR3aa: CASSARTGGNQPQHF

len: 18
v_gene: TRBV20-1
CDR3aa: CSASVLAGAALAKNIQYF

len: 15
v_gene: TRBV5-1
CDR3aa: CASSSSGSSYNEQFF

len: 15
v_gene: TRBV5-1
CDR3aa: CASSPTSGNEETQYF

len: 17
v_gene: TRBV28
CDR3aa: CASITLGRGSSNSPLHF

len: 15
v_gene: TRBV27
CDR3aa: CASSLSRNQGTEAFF